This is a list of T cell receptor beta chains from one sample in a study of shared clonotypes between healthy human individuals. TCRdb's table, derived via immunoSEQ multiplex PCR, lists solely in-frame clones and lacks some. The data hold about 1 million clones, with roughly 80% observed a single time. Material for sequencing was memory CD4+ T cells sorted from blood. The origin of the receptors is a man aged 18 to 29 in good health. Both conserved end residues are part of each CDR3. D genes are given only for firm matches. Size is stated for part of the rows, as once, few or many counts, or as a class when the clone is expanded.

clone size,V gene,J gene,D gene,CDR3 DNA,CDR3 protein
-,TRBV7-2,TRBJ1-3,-,TGTGCCAGCAGCTTAGCTAGGGCCGGAAACACCATATATTTT,CASSLARAGNTIYF
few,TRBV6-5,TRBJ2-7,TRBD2,TGTGCCAGCAGTGCGGGACTAGACTACTACGAGCAGTACTTC,CASSAGLDYYEQYF
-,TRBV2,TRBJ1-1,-,TGTGCCAGCAGTAAAGTCGGGGTGGACACTGAAGCTTTCTTT,CASSKVGVDTEAFF
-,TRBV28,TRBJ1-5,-,TGTGCCAGCAGTTTCTCGTCAGGGACACTCAATCAGCCCCAGCATTTT,CASSFSSGTLNQPQHF
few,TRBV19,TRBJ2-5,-,TGTGCCAGTAGTACCGGGCAGGCCGACCAAGAGACCCAGTACTTC,CASSTGQADQETQYF
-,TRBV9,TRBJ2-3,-,TGTGCCAGCAGCGCCGCCGTGACGGTTACAGATACGCAGTATTTT,CASSAAVTVTDTQYF
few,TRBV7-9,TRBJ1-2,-,TGTGCCAGCAGCTTAGTGAGCGAGGGCTACACCTTC,CASSLVSEGYTF
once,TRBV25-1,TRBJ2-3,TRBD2,TGTGCCAGCAGTGAAGGAGGGGCAGGGAGGGCCGATACGCAGTATTTT,CASSEGGAGRADTQYF
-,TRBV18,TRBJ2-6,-,TGTGCCAGCTCACCACCGACAGGAACCTCTGGGGCCAACGTCCTGACTTTC,CASSPPTGTSGANVLTF
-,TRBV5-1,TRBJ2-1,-,TGCGCCAGCAGCGCGGGGCGGGCGGGGGCCTCCTACAATGAGCAGTTCTTC,CASSAGRAGASYNEQFF
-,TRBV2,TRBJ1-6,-,TGTGCCAGCAGAACAGGGTTGGATTCACCCCTCCACTTT,CASRTGLDSPLHF
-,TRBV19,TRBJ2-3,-,TGTGCCAGTAGTATTCGGCTGCGGACTAAAGATACGCAGTATTTT,CASSIRLRTKDTQYF
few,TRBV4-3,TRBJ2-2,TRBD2,TGCGCCAGCAGCCAAAATCACCCTGGCGGGAGGGGCACCGGGGAGCTGTTTTTT,CASSQNHPGGRGTGELFF
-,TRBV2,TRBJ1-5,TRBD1,TGTGCCAGCCGACCTCCGACAGGGGGCAATCAGCCCCAGCATTTT,CASRPPTGGNQPQHF
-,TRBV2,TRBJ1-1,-,TGTGCCAGCAGCCCCGGCAGGGACACTGAAGCTTTCTTT,CASSPGRDTEAFF
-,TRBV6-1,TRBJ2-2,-,TGTGCCAGCAGTCAAGGGGTAGGGGGTGATGGCGGGGAGCTGTTTTTT,CASSQGVGGDGGELFF
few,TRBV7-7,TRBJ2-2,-,TGTGCCCTCAGTACGGGCCGGGGCGCCGGGGAGCTGTTTTTT,CALSTGRGAGELFF